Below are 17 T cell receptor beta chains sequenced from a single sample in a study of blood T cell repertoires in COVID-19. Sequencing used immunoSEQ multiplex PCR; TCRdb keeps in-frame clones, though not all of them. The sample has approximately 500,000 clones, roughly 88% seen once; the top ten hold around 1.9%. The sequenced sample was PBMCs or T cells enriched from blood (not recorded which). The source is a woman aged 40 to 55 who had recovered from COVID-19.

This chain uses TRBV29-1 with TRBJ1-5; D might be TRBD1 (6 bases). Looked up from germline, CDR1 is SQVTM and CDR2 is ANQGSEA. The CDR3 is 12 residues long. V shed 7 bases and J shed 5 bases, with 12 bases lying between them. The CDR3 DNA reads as TGCAGCGCGAGGGCAGGGGATCAGCCCCAGCATTTT. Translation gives CSARAGDQPQHF.

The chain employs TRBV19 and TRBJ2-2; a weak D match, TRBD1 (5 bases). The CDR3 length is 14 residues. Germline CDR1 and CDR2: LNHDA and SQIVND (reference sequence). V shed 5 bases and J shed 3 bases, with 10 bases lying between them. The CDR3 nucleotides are TGTGCCAGTAGTGGAACAGGTTACACCGGGGAGCTGTTTTTT. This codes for CASSGTGYTGELFF.

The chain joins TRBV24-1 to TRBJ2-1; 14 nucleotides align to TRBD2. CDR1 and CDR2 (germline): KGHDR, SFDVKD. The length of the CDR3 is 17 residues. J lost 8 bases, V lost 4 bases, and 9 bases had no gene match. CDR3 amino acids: CATSDATGTSGRHEQFF. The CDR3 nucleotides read TGTGCCACCAGTGACGCAACCGGGACTAGCGGGAGACATGAGCAGTTCTTC.

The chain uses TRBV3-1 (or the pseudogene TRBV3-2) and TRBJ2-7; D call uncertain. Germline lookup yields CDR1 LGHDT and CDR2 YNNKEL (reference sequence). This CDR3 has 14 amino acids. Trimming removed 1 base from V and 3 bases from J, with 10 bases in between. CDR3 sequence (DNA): TGTGCCAGCAGCCAAGGGCAGGCTGTCTACGAGCAGTACTTC. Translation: CASSQGQAVYEQYF.

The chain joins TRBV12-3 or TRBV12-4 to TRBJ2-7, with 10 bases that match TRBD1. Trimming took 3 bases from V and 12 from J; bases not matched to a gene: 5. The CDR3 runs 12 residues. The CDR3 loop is CASSFRDRGPYF. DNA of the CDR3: TGTGCCAGCAGTTTCCGGGACAGGGGCCCGTACTTC.

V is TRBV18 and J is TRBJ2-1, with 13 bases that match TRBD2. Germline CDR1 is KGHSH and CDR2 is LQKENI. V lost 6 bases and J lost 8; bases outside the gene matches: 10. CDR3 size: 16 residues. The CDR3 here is CASSGLAGERVDEQFF. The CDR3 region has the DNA TGTGCCAGCTCCGGACTAGCGGGAGAAAGAGTCGATGAGCAGTTCTTC. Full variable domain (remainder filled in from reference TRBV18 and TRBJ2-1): NAGVMQNPRHLVRRRGQEARLRCSPMKGHSHVYWYRQLPEEGLKFMVYLQKENIIDESGMPKERFSAEFPKEGPSILRIQQVVRGDSAAYFCASSGLAGERVDEQFFGPGTRLTVL.

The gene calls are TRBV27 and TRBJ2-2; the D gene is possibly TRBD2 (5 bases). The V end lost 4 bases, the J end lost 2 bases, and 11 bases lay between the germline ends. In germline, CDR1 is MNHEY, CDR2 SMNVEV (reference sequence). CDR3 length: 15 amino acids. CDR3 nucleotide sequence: TGTGCCAGCAGTTCCGGACTCAAAAACACCGGGGAGCTGTTTTTT. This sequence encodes CASSSGLKNTGELFF.

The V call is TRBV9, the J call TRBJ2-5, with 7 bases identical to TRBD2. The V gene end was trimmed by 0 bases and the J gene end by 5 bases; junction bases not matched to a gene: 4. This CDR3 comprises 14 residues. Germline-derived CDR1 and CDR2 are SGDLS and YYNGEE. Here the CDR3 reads CASSVGGGSETQYF. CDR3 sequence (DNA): TGTGCCAGCAGCGTAGGGGGGGGAAGCGAGACCCAGTACTTC.

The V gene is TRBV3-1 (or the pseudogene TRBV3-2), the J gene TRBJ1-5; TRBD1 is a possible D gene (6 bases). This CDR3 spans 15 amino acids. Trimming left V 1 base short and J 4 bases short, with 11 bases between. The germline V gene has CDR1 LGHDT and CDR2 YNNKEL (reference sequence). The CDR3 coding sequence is TGTGCCAGCAGCCAAGGGACAGTTTTTAATCAGCCCCAGCATTTT. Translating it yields CASSQGTVFNQPQHF.

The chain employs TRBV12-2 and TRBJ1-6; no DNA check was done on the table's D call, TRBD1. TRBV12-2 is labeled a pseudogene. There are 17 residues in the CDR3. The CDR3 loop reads CASRLCRQGRGNSPLHF. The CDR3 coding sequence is TGTGCAAGTCGCTTATGCCGACAGGGTCGAGGTAATTCACCCCTCCACTTT.

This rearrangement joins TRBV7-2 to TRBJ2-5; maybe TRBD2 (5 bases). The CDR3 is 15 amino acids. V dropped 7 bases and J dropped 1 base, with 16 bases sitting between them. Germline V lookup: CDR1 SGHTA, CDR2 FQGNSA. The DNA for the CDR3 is TGTGCCAGCAACCTAGCTCGGGGAGCCCAAGAGACCCAGTACTTC. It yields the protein CASNLARGAQETQYF. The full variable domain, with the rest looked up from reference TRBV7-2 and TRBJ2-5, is GAGVSQSPSNKVTEKGKDVELRCDPISGHTALYWYRQSLGQGLEFLIYFQGNSAPDKSGLPSDRFSAERTGGSVSTLTIQRTQQEDSAVYLCASNLARGAQETQYFGPGTRLLVL.

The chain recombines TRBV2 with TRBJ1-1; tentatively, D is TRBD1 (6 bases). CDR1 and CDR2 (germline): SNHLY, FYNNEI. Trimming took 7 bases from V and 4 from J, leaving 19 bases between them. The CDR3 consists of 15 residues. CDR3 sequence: CASTIGGALGTEAFF. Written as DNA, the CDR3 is TGTGCCAGCACCATTGGGGGGGCGCTGGGCACTGAAGCTTTCTTT. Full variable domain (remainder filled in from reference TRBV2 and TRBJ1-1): EPEVTQTPSHQVTQMGQEVILRCVPISNHLYFYWYRQILGQKVEFLVSFYNNEISEKSEIFDDQFSVERPDGSNFTLKIRSTKLEDSAMYFCASTIGGALGTEAFFGQGTRLTVV.

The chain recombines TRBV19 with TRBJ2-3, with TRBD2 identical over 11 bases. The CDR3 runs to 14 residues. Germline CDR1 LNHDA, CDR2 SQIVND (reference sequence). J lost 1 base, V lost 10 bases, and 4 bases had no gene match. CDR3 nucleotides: TGTGCCACTTCGGGACTAGCGGGCACAGATACGCAGTATTTT. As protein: CATSGLAGTDTQYF.

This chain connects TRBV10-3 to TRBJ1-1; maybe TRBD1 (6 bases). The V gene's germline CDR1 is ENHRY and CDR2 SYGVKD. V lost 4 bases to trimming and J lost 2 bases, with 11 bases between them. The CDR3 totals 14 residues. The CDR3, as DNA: TGTGCCATCAGTGTCTCAGGGGCAAACACTGAAGCTTTCTTT. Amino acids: CAISVSGANTEAFF.

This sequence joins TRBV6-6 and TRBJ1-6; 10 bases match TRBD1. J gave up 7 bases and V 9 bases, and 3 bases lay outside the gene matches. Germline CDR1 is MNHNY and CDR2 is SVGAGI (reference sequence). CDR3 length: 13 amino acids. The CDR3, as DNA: TGTGCCAGTGCGGACAGGGGGAATTCACCCCTCCACTTT. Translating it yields CASADRGNSPLHF.

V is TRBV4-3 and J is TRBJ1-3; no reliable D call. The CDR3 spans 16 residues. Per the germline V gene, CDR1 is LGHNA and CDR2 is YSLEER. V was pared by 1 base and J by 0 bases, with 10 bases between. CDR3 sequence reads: CASSQGLQFSGNTIYF. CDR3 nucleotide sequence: TGCGCCAGCAGCCAAGGTCTCCAGTTCTCTGGAAACACCATATATTTT.

The CDR3 spells CASRNTRGPYEQYF. DNA of the CDR3: TGTGCCAGCAGAAACACCAGGGGCCCCTACGAGCAGTACTTC. The chain links TRBV6-5 to TRBJ2-7, with TRBD1 as a possible D gene (6 bases). This CDR3 comprises 14 residues. Germline CDR1 is MNHEY and CDR2 is SVGAGI. V lost 6 bases, J lost 2 bases, and 14 bases lay in between.